This entry describes one T cell receptor beta chain. Its cognate antigen is unknown. This entry is derived from a study of Tregs in tolerant kidney transplant recipients. The assay was immunoSEQ multiplex PCR, and TCRdb's table has in-frame clones only and misses some. The data contain 90,000 to 150,000 clones, roughly nine tenths of them singletons. Thawed PBMCs were FACS-sorted into unstimulated CD4+CD25+CD127- regulatory T cells, CD4+CD25- non-regulatory cells, CD4 and CD8 cells. The study's findings and limits: Biological reproducibility was not directly addressed, but technical replication error appeared minimal.

The specimen sequenced was CD4+ T cells from blood. The receptor's source is a human donor in good health.

The CDR3 sequence is CASSLGPSGGADEQFF. CDR3 coding DNA: TGTGCCAGCAGCTTAGGACCTAGCGGGGGGGCCGATGAGCAGTTCTTC. The chain recombines TRBV7-6 with TRBJ2-1; 12 bases are shared with TRBD2. With 1 base clipped from V and 8 bases from J, the junction kept 6 bases outside the gene matches. Germline CDR1 reads SGHVS; CDR2 reads FNYEAQ. This CDR3 contains 16 residues.